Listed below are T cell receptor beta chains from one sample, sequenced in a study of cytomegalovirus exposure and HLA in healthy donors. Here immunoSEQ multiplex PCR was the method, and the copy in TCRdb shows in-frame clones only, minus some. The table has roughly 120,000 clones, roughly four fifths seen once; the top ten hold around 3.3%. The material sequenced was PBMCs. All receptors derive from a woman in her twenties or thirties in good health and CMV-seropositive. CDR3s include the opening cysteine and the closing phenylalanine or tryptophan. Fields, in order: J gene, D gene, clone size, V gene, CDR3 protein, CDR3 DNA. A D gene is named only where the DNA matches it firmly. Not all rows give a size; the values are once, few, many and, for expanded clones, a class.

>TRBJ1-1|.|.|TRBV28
CASSPTLGGGEAFF
TGTGCCAGCAGTCCTACACTGGGCGGGGGCGAAGCTTTCTTT
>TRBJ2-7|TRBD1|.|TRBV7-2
CASSSWDSSYEQYF
TGTGCCAGCAGCTCCTGGGACAGCTCCTACGAGCAGTACTTC
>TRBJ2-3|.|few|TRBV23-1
CASSQPALSGTEEDTQYF
TGCGCCAGCAGTCAGCCTGCTTTATCCGGGACTGAGGAGGATACGCAGTATTTT
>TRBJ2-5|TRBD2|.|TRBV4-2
CASSQLRGGQETQYF
TGTGCCAGCAGCCAATTGCGGGGGGGTCAAGAGACCCAGTACTTC
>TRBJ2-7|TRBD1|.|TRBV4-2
CASSQRTGYEQYF
TGTGCCAGCAGCCAACGGACAGGCTACGAGCAGTACTTC
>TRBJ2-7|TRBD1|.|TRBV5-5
CASSPIGQGAREQYF
TGTGCCAGCAGCCCAATTGGACAGGGGGCAAGGGAGCAGTACTTC
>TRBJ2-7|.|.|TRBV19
CASSSDGGASYEQYF
TGTGCCAGTAGTAGTGATGGCGGGGCCTCCTACGAGCAGTACTTC
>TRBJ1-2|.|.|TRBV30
CAWSVQQGYGYTF
TGTGCCTGGAGTGTACAACAGGGTTATGGCTACACCTTC
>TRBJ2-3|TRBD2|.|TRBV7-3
CASSPGTSDRDTQYF
TGTGCCAGCAGCCCCGGGACTAGCGATCGAGATACGCAGTATTTT
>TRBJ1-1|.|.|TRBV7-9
CASSSNRVPNTEAFF
TGTGCCAGCAGCTCCAACCGGGTGCCCAACACTGAAGCTTTCTTT
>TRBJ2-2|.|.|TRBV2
CASSVSYTGELFF
TGTGCCAGCAGTGTTAGCTACACCGGGGAGCTGTTTTTT
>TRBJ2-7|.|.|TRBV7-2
CACAAGGTYEQYF
TGTGCCTGCGCGGCAGGGGGGACCTACGAGCAGTACTTC
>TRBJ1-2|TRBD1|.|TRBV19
CASSIGQGAYGYTF
TGTGCCAGTAGTATCGGGCAGGGGGCCTATGGCTACACCTTC
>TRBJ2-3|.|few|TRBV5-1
CASSLGLLGTDTQYF
TGCGCCAGCAGCTTGGGGCTCCTAGGCACAGATACGCAGTATTTT
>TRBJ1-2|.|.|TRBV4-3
CASSQGIRDSVRGYTF
TGCGCCAGCAGCCAAGGTATCAGGGATTCTGTCCGGGGCTACACCTTC
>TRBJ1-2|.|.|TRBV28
CASSLRSNYGYTF
TGTGCCAGCAGTTTAAGGAGTAACTATGGCTACACCTTC
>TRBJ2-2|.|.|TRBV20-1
CSASAAGELFF
TGCAGTGCCAGTGCGGCCGGGGAGCTGTTTTTT
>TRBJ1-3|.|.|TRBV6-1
CASSVGVRGNTIYF
TGTGCCAGCAGTGTAGGGGTACGGGGAAACACCATATATTTT
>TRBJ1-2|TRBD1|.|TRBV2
CASRREGAGGYTF
TGTGCCAGCAGGAGAGAGGGGGCGGGTGGCTACACCTTC
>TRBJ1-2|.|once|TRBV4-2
CASSQERAGHNYGYTF
TGTGCCAGCAGCCAAGAGAGGGCAGGCCATAACTATGGCTACACCTTC
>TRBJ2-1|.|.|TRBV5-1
CASSFPGSVNEQFF
TGCGCCAGCAGCTTCCCGGGGTCGGTCAATGAGCAGTTCTTC
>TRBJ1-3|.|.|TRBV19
CASSVAGVTGNTIYF
TGTGCCAGTAGTGTCGCGGGGGTAACTGGAAACACCATATATTTT
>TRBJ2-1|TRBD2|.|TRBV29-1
CSSDGLATNEQFF
TGCAGCTCTGACGGACTAGCGACCAATGAGCAGTTCTTC
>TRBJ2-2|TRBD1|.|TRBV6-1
CASSQDRGGTGELFF
TGTGCCAGCAGTCAGGACAGGGGAGGCACCGGGGAGCTGTTTTTT
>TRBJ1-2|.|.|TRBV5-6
CASSFPQGSYGYTF
TGTGCCAGCAGCTTCCCACAGGGCAGCTATGGCTACACCTTC
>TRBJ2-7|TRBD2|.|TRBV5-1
CASSFLAGGTYYEQYF
TGCGCCAGCAGCTTCTTGGCGGGGGGGACCTACTACGAGCAGTACTTC
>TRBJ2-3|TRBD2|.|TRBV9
CASSVEAGSDTQYF
TGTGCCAGCAGCGTAGAAGCGGGGTCAGATACGCAGTATTTT
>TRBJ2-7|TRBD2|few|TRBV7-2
CASSSGGFYEQYF
TGTGCCAGCAGCTCGGGGGGGTTTTACGAGCAGTACTTC